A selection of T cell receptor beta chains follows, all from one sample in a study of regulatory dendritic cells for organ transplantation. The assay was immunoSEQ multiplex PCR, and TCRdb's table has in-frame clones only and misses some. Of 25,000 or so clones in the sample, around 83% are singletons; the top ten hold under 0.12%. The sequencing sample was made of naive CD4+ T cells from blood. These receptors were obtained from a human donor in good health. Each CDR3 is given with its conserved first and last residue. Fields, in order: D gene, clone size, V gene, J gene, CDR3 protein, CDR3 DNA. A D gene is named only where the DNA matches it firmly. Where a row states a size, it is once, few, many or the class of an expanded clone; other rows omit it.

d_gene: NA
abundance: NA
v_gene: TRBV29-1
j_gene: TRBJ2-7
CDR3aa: CSGGQYYYEQYF
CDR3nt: TGCAGCGGCGGACAGTACTACTACGAGCAGTACTTC

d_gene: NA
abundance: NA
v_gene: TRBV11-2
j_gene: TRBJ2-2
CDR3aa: CASSLNEGITGELFF
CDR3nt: TGTGCCAGCAGCTTAAACGAGGGAATCACCGGGGAGCTGTTTTTT

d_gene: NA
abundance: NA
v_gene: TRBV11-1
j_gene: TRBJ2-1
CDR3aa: CASTSETVGGGVFF
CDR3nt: TGTGCCAGCACCTCCGAGACGGTAGGGGGGGGCGTGTTCTTC

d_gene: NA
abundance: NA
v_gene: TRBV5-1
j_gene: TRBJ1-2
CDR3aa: CASSLGPPTDNLGYTF
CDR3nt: TGCGCCAGCAGCTTGGGTCCTCCGACGGACAACTTGGGCTACACCTTC

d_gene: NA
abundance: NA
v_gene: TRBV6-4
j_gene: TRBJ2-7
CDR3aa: CARLRTYEQYF
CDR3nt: TGTGCCAGACTGAGGACCTACGAGCAGTACTTC

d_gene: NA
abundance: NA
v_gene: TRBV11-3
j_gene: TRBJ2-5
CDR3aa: CASSLISSSVLQETQYF
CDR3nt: TGTGCCAGCAGCTTAATTTCGAGTAGCGTGCTACAAGAGACCCAGTACTTC

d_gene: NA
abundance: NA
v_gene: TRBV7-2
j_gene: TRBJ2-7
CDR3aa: CASSLEGVEQYF
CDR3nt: TGTGCCAGCAGCTTAGAAGGGGTCGAGCAGTACTTC

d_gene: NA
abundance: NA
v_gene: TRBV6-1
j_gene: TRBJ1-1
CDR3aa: CASRGGGDGEAFF
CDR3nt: TGTGCCAGCAGAGGGGGAGGGGACGGTGAAGCTTTCTTT

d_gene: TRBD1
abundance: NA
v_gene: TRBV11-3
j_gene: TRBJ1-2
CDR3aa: CASSLPGGTGTYGSYGYTF
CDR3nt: TGTGCCAGCAGCTTACCCGGCGGGACAGGGACATATGGGAGCTATGGCTACACCTTC

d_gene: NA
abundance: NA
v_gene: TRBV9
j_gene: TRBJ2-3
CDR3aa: CASSFEQERTQYF
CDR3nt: TGTGCCAGCAGCTTTGAACAGGAAAGAACGCAGTATTTT

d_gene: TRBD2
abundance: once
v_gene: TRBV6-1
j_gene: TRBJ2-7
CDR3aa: CASIRGDGYEQYF
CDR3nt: TGTGCCAGCATACGGGGGGATGGCTACGAGCAGTACTTC

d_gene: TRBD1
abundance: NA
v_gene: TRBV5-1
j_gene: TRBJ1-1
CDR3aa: CASSPGTGGSVTEAFF
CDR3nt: TGCGCCAGCAGCCCCGGGACAGGGGGCTCTGTCACTGAAGCTTTCTTT

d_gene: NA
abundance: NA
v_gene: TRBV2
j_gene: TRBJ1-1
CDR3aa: CASSEVSYSPTEAFF
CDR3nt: TGTGCCAGCAGTGAAGTCTCTTACAGTCCCACTGAAGCTTTCTTT

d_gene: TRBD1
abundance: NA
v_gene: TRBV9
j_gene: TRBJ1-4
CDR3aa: CASSVGQGGEKLFF
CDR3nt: TGTGCCAGCAGCGTAGGGCAGGGGGGTGAAAAACTGTTTTTT

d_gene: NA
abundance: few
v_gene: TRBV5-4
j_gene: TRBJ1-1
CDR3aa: CASSFDRNTEAFF
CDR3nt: TGTGCCAGCAGCTTTGACAGGAACACTGAAGCTTTCTTT

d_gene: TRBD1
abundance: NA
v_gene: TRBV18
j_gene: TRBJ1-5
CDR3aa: CASSLETGGDQPQHF
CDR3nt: TGTGCCAGCTCACTAGAGACAGGGGGTGATCAGCCCCAGCATTTT

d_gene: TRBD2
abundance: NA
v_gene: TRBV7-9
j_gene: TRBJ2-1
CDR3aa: CASSWVAGSYNEQFF
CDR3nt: TGTGCCAGCAGCTGGGTAGCGGGCTCCTACAATGAGCAGTTCTTC

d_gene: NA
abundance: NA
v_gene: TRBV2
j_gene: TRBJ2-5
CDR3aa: CASSDGSQSQETQYF
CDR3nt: TGTGCCAGCAGTGATGGATCACAGTCCCAAGAGACCCAGTACTTC

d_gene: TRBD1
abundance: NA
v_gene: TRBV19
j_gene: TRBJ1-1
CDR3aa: CASSILGQGSWYTEAFF
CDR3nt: TGTGCCAGTAGCATCTTAGGACAGGGAAGCTGGTACACTGAAGCTTTCTTT

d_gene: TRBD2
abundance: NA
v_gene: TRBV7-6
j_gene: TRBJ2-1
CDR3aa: CASSFSLSQRGKNNEQFF
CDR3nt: TGTGCCAGCAGCTTTTCCCTCAGTCAGCGGGGGAAAAACAATGAGCAGTTCTTC

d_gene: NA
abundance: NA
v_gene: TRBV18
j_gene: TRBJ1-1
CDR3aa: CASSPLTGTEAFF
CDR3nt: TGTGCCAGCTCACCCCTGACAGGCACTGAAGCTTTCTTT

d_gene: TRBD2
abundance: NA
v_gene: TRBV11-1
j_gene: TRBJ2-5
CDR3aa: CATGRDRTETQYF
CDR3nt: TGTGCCACCGGGAGGGACCGGACAGAGACCCAGTACTTC

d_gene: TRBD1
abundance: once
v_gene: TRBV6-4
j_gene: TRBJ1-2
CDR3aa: CASSDQGQGIRGYTF
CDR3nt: TGTGCCAGCAGTGACCAAGGACAGGGCATAAGAGGCTACACCTTC

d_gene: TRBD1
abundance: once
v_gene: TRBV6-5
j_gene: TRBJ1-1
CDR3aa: CASTPSGGTEAFF
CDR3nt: TGTGCCAGCACTCCGTCAGGGGGCACTGAAGCTTTCTTT

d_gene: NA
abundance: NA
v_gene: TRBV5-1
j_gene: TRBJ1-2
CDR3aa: CASSLEGGTTYGYTF
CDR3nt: TGCGCCAGCAGCTTGGAGGGGGGGACAACCTATGGCTACACCTTC

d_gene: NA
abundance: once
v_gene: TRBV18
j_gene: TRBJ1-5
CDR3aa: CASSPPAGNQPQHF
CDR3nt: TGTGCCAGCTCACCACCGGCCGGGAATCAGCCCCAGCATTTT

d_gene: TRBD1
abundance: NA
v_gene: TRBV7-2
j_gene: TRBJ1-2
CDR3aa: CASSLMTDRAHGYTF
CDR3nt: TGTGCCAGCAGCTTAATGACGGACAGGGCTCATGGCTACACCTTC

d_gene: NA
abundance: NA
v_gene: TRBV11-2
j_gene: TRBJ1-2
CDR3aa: CASSPSQGYGYTF
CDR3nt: TGTGCCAGCAGCCCGAGCCAGGGGTATGGCTACACCTTC

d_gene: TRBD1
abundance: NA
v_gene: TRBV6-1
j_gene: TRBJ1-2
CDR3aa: CASSEGTGDGYTF
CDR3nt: TGTGCCAGCAGTGAGGGGACAGGGGATGGCTACACCTTC

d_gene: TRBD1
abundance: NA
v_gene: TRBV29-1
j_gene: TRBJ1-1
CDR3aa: CSVLGQMNTEAFF
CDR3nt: TGCAGCGTGCTGGGACAGATGAACACTGAAGCTTTCTTT

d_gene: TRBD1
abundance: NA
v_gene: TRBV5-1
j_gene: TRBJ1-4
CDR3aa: CASSPTQGNEKLFF
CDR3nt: TGCGCCAGCAGCCCTACACAGGGGAATGAAAAACTGTTTTTT

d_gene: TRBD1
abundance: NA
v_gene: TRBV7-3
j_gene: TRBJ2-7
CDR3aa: CASSQGQGTSNEQYF
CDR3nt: TGTGCCAGCTCTCAGGGACAGGGGACGTCTAACGAGCAGTACTTC

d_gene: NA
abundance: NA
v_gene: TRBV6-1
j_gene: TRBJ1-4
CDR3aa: CASSRTSTNEKLFF
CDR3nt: TGTGCCAGCAGTCGGACATCAACTAATGAAAAACTGTTTTTT

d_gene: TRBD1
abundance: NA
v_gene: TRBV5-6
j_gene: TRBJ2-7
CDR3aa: CASSFLAGGENEQYF
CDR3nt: TGTGCCAGCAGCTTCTTGGCAGGGGGCGAAAACGAGCAGTACTTC

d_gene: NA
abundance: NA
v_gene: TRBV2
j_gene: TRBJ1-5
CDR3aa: CASRDSLYQPQHF
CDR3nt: TGTGCCAGCAGGGACAGCCTTTATCAGCCCCAGCATTTT

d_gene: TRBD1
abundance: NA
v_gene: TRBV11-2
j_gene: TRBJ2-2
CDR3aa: CASSSGQFTGELFF
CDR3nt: TGTGCCAGCAGCTCGGGACAGTTCACCGGGGAGCTGTTTTTT

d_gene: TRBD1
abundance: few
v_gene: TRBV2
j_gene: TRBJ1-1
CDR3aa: CASSEAGTGYTEAFF
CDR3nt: TGTGCCAGCAGTGAAGCAGGGACAGGGTATACTGAAGCTTTCTTT

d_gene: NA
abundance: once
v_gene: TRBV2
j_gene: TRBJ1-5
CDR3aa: CASEGAGQPQHF
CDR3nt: TGTGCCAGCGAAGGGGCAGGGCAGCCCCAGCATTTT

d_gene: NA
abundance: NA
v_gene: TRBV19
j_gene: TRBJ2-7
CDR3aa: CASSMDRGYEQYF
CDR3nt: TGTGCCAGTAGTATGGACAGAGGGTACGAGCAGTACTTC

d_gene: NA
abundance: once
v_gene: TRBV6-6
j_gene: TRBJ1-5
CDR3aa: CASSYGGGSRNQPQHF
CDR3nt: TGTGCCAGCAGTTACGGCGGAGGGAGCCGCAATCAGCCCCAGCATTTT

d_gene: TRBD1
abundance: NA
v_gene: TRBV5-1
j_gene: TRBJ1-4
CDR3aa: CASSTGTTNEKLFF
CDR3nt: TGCGCCAGCTCGACAGGGACAACTAATGAAAAACTGTTTTTT

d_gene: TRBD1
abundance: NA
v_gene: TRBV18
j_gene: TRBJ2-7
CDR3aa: CASSPGQGNEQYF
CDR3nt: TGTGCCAGCTCACCGGGACAGGGCAACGAGCAGTACTTC